This T cell receptor (beta chain) originates from a study of CD8 T cells in Susac syndrome. Deletions cut 3 bases from V and 6 bases from J, with 11 bases between. The CDR3 is 13 residues long. The germline gives CDR1 DFQATT, CDR2 SNEGSKA (reference sequence). Random hexamers were used to reverse transcribe about 0.5 to 1 ug of RNA. Amplification of TCR beta CDR3 by immunoSEQ multiplex PCR spanned 54 Vbeta and 13 Jbeta. Via MiXCR, TCRdb re-called the immunoSEQ multiplex PCR reads, giving one row per CDR3 protein. Found here are about 140,000 distinct CDR3 sequences, roughly 96% of them singletons; the top ten hold over 0.1%. Patients with stable or active relapsing-remitting disease, all of them treatment-naive, made up the multiple sclerosis controls.

Material: CD4+ T cells from PBMCs. The source is a human donor with multiple sclerosis. The chain links TRBV20-1 to TRBJ2-2, with D tentatively TRBD1 (5 bases). The CDR3 DNA reads TGCAGTGCTAGGGGGCCTATCGCCGGGGAGCTGTTTTTT. Its protein is CSARGPIAGELFF.